The rows below give T cell receptor beta chains drawn from one sample of a study of blood T cell repertoires in COVID-19. Generated by immunoSEQ multiplex PCR, the TCRdb table keeps only in-frame clones and is missing some. This table holds 300,000 or so clones, approximately 86% found once. The specimen sequenced was peripheral blood. Receptor source: a man aged 65 to 79 with acute or convalescent COVID-19. The CDR3 runs from the conserved cysteine through the conserved F or W. Each record gives: V gene, D gene, clone size, J gene, CDR3 DNA, CDR3 protein. The D gene is left open where the match is weak. Clone size appears in some rows only: once, few, many, or a class for an expanded clone.

V gene: TRBV6-5; D gene: TRBD1; clone size: NA; J gene: TRBJ2-7; CDR3 DNA: TGTGCCAGCACGGATCCGGACAGGGGGATCTACGAGCAGTACTTC; CDR3 protein: CASTDPDRGIYEQYF
V gene: TRBV7-2; D gene: NA; clone size: NA; J gene: TRBJ1-5; CDR3 DNA: TGTGCCAGCAACCGACAGTACGATCAGCCCCAGCATTTT; CDR3 protein: CASNRQYDQPQHF
V gene: TRBV28; D gene: NA; clone size: NA; J gene: TRBJ2-3; CDR3 DNA: TGTGCCAGCAGTTCCCTCGGCGGGAAGACTGGCGATACGCAGTATTTT; CDR3 protein: CASSSLGGKTGDTQYF
V gene: TRBV18; D gene: NA; clone size: NA; J gene: TRBJ2-3; CDR3 DNA: TGTGCCAGCTCACAGGAAGGACTTGGGACAGATACGCAGTATTTT; CDR3 protein: CASSQEGLGTDTQYF
V gene: TRBV5-1; D gene: TRBD1; clone size: NA; J gene: TRBJ2-5; CDR3 DNA: TGCGCCAGCAGCTCGACAGGGCCCCAGTACTTC; CDR3 protein: CASSSTGPQYF
V gene: TRBV6-5; D gene: NA; clone size: NA; J gene: TRBJ1-3; CDR3 DNA: TGTGCCAGCAGTTACTCGATCTATGGAGAAAACACCATATATTTT; CDR3 protein: CASSYSIYGENTIYF
V gene: TRBV12-3/TRBV12-4; D gene: NA; clone size: few; J gene: TRBJ1-2; CDR3 DNA: TGTGCCAGCGGCAGGACGGGGAACTATGGCTACACCTTC; CDR3 protein: CASGRTGNYGYTF
V gene: TRBV24-1; D gene: NA; clone size: NA; J gene: TRBJ2-1; CDR3 DNA: TGTGCCACCAGTGGGCCTAGCTTAAGCTCCTACAATGAGCAGTTCTTC; CDR3 protein: CATSGPSLSSYNEQFF
V gene: TRBV19; D gene: TRBD1; clone size: once; J gene: TRBJ2-1; CDR3 DNA: TGTGCCAGTCAACAGGGGGCCGATTTCTACAATGAGCAGTTCTTC; CDR3 protein: CASQQGADFYNEQFF
V gene: TRBV20-1; D gene: NA; clone size: NA; J gene: TRBJ1-5; CDR3 DNA: TGCAGTGCTAGTGACGAGGGCCCGCCGCGTCAGCCCCAGCATTTT; CDR3 protein: CSASDEGPPRQPQHF
V gene: TRBV20-1; D gene: NA; clone size: once; J gene: TRBJ1-2; CDR3 DNA: TGCAGTGCTATCAGGGTGTATGGCTACACCTTC; CDR3 protein: CSAIRVYGYTF
V gene: TRBV11-3; D gene: TRBD1; clone size: NA; J gene: TRBJ1-1; CDR3 DNA: TGTGCCAGCAGCTTAGATCGGGACAGGGTGGCTTTCTTT; CDR3 protein: CASSLDRDRVAFF
V gene: TRBV6-6; D gene: TRBD2; clone size: NA; J gene: TRBJ2-4; CDR3 DNA: TGTGCCAGCAGCCCAAACCCGGGACTAGCGGGAACGGGGGCCAAAAACATTCAGTACTTC; CDR3 protein: CASSPNPGLAGTGAKNIQYF
V gene: TRBV7-2; D gene: NA; clone size: NA; J gene: TRBJ1-6; CDR3 DNA: TGTGCCAGCAGCCCTGGACTCGGGTCACCCCTCCACTTT; CDR3 protein: CASSPGLGSPLHF
V gene: TRBV5-1; D gene: NA; clone size: NA; J gene: TRBJ1-4; CDR3 DNA: TGCGCCAGCTCCCCAAGGACAGTTAATGAAAAACTGTTTTTT; CDR3 protein: CASSPRTVNEKLFF
V gene: TRBV5-1; D gene: NA; clone size: many; J gene: TRBJ2-2; CDR3 DNA: TGCGCCAGCACCCGAGGGGGAGCGGAGAACACCGGGGAGCTGTTTTTT; CDR3 protein: CASTRGGAENTGELFF
V gene: TRBV29-1; D gene: NA; clone size: NA; J gene: TRBJ1-2; CDR3 DNA: TGCGCGGGGGGGGACTATGGCTACACCTTC; CDR3 protein: CAGGDYGYTF
V gene: TRBV6-5; D gene: TRBD1; clone size: NA; J gene: TRBJ1-4; CDR3 DNA: TGTGCCAGCAGTTACGGTCAGGGGGCGTTTAATGAAAAACTGTTTTTT; CDR3 protein: CASSYGQGAFNEKLFF
V gene: TRBV7-8; D gene: NA; clone size: NA; J gene: TRBJ1-3; CDR3 DNA: TGTGCCAGCAGCTTAATTGGGTCCCCGGGGGCTGGAAACACCATATATTTT; CDR3 protein: CASSLIGSPGAGNTIYF
V gene: TRBV28; D gene: NA; clone size: NA; J gene: TRBJ1-4; CDR3 DNA: TGTGCCAGCAGTTTAGTAGGTTCGGGTGAAAAACTGTTTTTT; CDR3 protein: CASSLVGSGEKLFF
V gene: TRBV2; D gene: TRBD1; clone size: NA; J gene: TRBJ1-6; CDR3 DNA: TGTGTCAGCAGTGGAGGACCGGGACAGTATTCACCCCTCCACTTT; CDR3 protein: CVSSGGPGQYSPLHF
V gene: TRBV7-9; D gene: NA; clone size: once; J gene: TRBJ2-7; CDR3 DNA: TGTGCCAGCAGCCTAGACCGGGAACCCTTAGGCGAGCAGTACTTC; CDR3 protein: CASSLDREPLGEQYF
V gene: TRBV7-6; D gene: NA; clone size: NA; J gene: TRBJ1-1; CDR3 DNA: TGTGCCAGCAGCTTGTGGGCTTATTCGTTGAACACTGAAGCTTTCTTT; CDR3 protein: CASSLWAYSLNTEAFF
V gene: TRBV4-1; D gene: NA; clone size: NA; J gene: TRBJ1-5; CDR3 DNA: TGCGCCAGCAGCCAAATATTCGGACTGAACCAGCCCCAGCATTTT; CDR3 protein: CASSQIFGLNQPQHF
V gene: TRBV6-2/TRBV6-3; D gene: TRBD1; clone size: NA; J gene: TRBJ1-5; CDR3 DNA: TGTGCCAGCAGTTACTCCGGGACAGGGGTCCTGGGCAATCAGCCCCAGCATTTT; CDR3 protein: CASSYSGTGVLGNQPQHF
V gene: TRBV5-1; D gene: TRBD1; clone size: NA; J gene: TRBJ1-1; CDR3 DNA: TGCGCCAGCAGAGGGACAGCGAACACTGAAGCTTTCTTT; CDR3 protein: CASRGTANTEAFF
V gene: TRBV18; D gene: TRBD2; clone size: NA; J gene: TRBJ2-5; CDR3 DNA: TGTGCCAGCTCACCATCCTGGACTAGCGATCAAGAGACCCAGTACTTC; CDR3 protein: CASSPSWTSDQETQYF
V gene: TRBV5-1; D gene: NA; clone size: NA; J gene: TRBJ1-6; CDR3 DNA: TGCGCCAGCAGCTTGGATGGCAGGGGATATAATTCACCCCTCCACTTT; CDR3 protein: CASSLDGRGYNSPLHF
V gene: TRBV10-3; D gene: NA; clone size: NA; J gene: TRBJ1-5; CDR3 DNA: TGTGCCATCAGTGAGCGGGGAATAAGCAATCAGCCCCAGCATTTT; CDR3 protein: CAISERGISNQPQHF
V gene: TRBV7-9; D gene: NA; clone size: NA; J gene: TRBJ2-7; CDR3 DNA: TGTGCCAGCAGCTCCCGTAGCGGCCTCGGGCAGTACTTC; CDR3 protein: CASSSRSGLGQYF
V gene: TRBV20-1; D gene: NA; clone size: NA; J gene: TRBJ1-1; CDR3 DNA: TGCAGTGCTCCAAGCGTCACTGAAGCTTTCTTT; CDR3 protein: CSAPSVTEAFF
V gene: TRBV7-2; D gene: NA; clone size: NA; J gene: TRBJ2-7; CDR3 DNA: TGTGCCAGCAGCCAAAACAAGTACGAGCAGTACTTC; CDR3 protein: CASSQNKYEQYF
V gene: TRBV7-9; D gene: NA; clone size: NA; J gene: TRBJ2-7; CDR3 DNA: TGTGCCAGCAGCTTAGCGCCGGGGGTCTCCTACGAGCAGTACTTC; CDR3 protein: CASSLAPGVSYEQYF
V gene: TRBV4-3; D gene: TRBD1; clone size: few; J gene: TRBJ1-4; CDR3 DNA: TGCGCCAGCAGCCAAGATGGGACAGTAATAGAAAAACTGTTTTTT; CDR3 protein: CASSQDGTVIEKLFF
V gene: TRBV4-1; D gene: NA; clone size: NA; J gene: TRBJ1-3; CDR3 DNA: TGCGCCAGCAGCCAAGATCCCAGGGGCTCTGGAAACACCATATATTTT; CDR3 protein: CASSQDPRGSGNTIYF
V gene: TRBV19; D gene: TRBD2; clone size: NA; J gene: TRBJ2-2; CDR3 DNA: TGTGCCAGTAGTGGGGGACTAGCGGGGGCGAACACCGGGGAGCTGTTTTTT; CDR3 protein: CASSGGLAGANTGELFF
V gene: TRBV6-4; D gene: NA; clone size: NA; J gene: TRBJ2-1; CDR3 DNA: TGTGCCAGCAGTGACACCGGAGGACTACAGCAGTTCTTC; CDR3 protein: CASSDTGGLQQFF
V gene: TRBV28; D gene: NA; clone size: NA; J gene: TRBJ1-3; CDR3 DNA: TGTGCCAGCAGCGGTAATAGTGGGCGTGGAAACACCATATATTTT; CDR3 protein: CASSGNSGRGNTIYF
V gene: TRBV11-2; D gene: NA; clone size: NA; J gene: TRBJ1-4; CDR3 DNA: TGTGCCAGCAGCTTTTCATACACAACTAATGAAAAACTGTTTTTT; CDR3 protein: CASSFSYTTNEKLFF
V gene: TRBV27; D gene: TRBD1; clone size: few; J gene: TRBJ1-6; CDR3 DNA: TGTGCCAGCAGTCCCTATCGACAGGGGTATAATTCACCCCTCCACTTT; CDR3 protein: CASSPYRQGYNSPLHF
V gene: TRBV12-3/TRBV12-4; D gene: NA; clone size: NA; J gene: TRBJ1-1; CDR3 DNA: TGTGCCAGCAGCCTCTCAGGGGTTGAAGCTTTCTTT; CDR3 protein: CASSLSGVEAFF
V gene: TRBV2; D gene: NA; clone size: NA; J gene: TRBJ1-1; CDR3 DNA: TGTGCCAGCAGCCCTTATCTGTCTGAAGCTTTCTTT; CDR3 protein: CASSPYLSEAFF
V gene: TRBV5-4; D gene: TRBD2; clone size: once; J gene: TRBJ2-7; CDR3 DNA: TGTGCCAGCAGCCCGGCCAGCGGGAGGTACGAGCAGTACTTC; CDR3 protein: CASSPASGRYEQYF
V gene: TRBV6-4; D gene: TRBD2; clone size: NA; J gene: TRBJ2-1; CDR3 DNA: TGTGCCAGCAGTGACTCGACCGGGACTAGCGGGGGGGCACTGAGGAATGAGCAGTTCTTC; CDR3 protein: CASSDSTGTSGGALRNEQFF
V gene: TRBV18; D gene: NA; clone size: NA; J gene: TRBJ2-3; CDR3 DNA: TGTGCCAGCTCACCAGACTCTTCCCATACGCAGTATTTT; CDR3 protein: CASSPDSSHTQYF
V gene: TRBV28; D gene: NA; clone size: NA; J gene: TRBJ2-1; CDR3 DNA: TGTGCCAGCAGTTCCTCCTTAAGCCCCGTAGTCAATGAGCAGTTCTTC; CDR3 protein: CASSSSLSPVVNEQFF
V gene: TRBV18; D gene: TRBD1; clone size: NA; J gene: TRBJ1-1; CDR3 DNA: TGTGCCAGCTCAACCGGAACAGGGGTATCTTTCTTT; CDR3 protein: CASSTGTGVSFF
V gene: TRBV9; D gene: TRBD2; clone size: NA; J gene: TRBJ2-2; CDR3 DNA: TGTGCCAGCAGCGTAAATAGCGGGAGGGGCACCGGGGAGCTGTTTTTT; CDR3 protein: CASSVNSGRGTGELFF
V gene: TRBV9; D gene: TRBD1; clone size: NA; J gene: TRBJ2-1; CDR3 DNA: TGTGCCAGCAGCGCCCCAGGCACAGGGGCTGAGCAGTTCTTC; CDR3 protein: CASSAPGTGAEQFF
V gene: TRBV30; D gene: TRBD1; clone size: NA; J gene: TRBJ2-1; CDR3 DNA: TGTGCCTGGAGTGTCGTCTGGGACAGGGGGCTTACTGAGCAGTTCTTC; CDR3 protein: CAWSVVWDRGLTEQFF
V gene: TRBV3-1/TRBV3-2; D gene: NA; clone size: NA; J gene: TRBJ1-4; CDR3 DNA: TGTGCCAGCAGCCAAGGAGGGTCCTCCGGAAAACTGTTTTTT; CDR3 protein: CASSQGGSSGKLFF
V gene: TRBV6-5; D gene: NA; clone size: NA; J gene: TRBJ1-2; CDR3 DNA: TGTGCCAGCAGATCAACCGGACAGACATATGGCTACACCTTC; CDR3 protein: CASRSTGQTYGYTF
V gene: TRBV2; D gene: NA; clone size: NA; J gene: TRBJ2-1; CDR3 DNA: TGTGCCAGCAGTGTAGAGGGGGGGCCCGGTGAGCAGTTCTTC; CDR3 protein: CASSVEGGPGEQFF
V gene: TRBV20-1; D gene: NA; clone size: NA; J gene: TRBJ2-7; CDR3 DNA: TGCAGTGCTAGTTACAGCGGGACAGGAGAGCAGTACTTC; CDR3 protein: CSASYSGTGEQYF
V gene: TRBV4-2; D gene: TRBD1; clone size: NA; J gene: TRBJ1-1; CDR3 DNA: TGTGCCAGCAGGTCAGGGGGGAACACTGAAGCTTTCTTT; CDR3 protein: CASRSGGNTEAFF
V gene: TRBV5-6; D gene: TRBD1; clone size: NA; J gene: TRBJ1-4; CDR3 DNA: TGTGCCAGCAGCCGGAAAACTAGGGACAGCCTTAATGAAAAACTGTTTTTT; CDR3 protein: CASSRKTRDSLNEKLFF
V gene: TRBV10-2; D gene: NA; clone size: NA; J gene: TRBJ1-1; CDR3 DNA: TGCGCCAGCAGTGATTCAGGGTTGGGCACTGAAGCTTTCTTT; CDR3 protein: CASSDSGLGTEAFF
V gene: TRBV4-3; D gene: NA; clone size: NA; J gene: TRBJ2-7; CDR3 DNA: TGCGCCAGCAGCCATGGCGTGGGCAGGGACTACGAGCAGTACTTC; CDR3 protein: CASSHGVGRDYEQYF
V gene: TRBV10-3; D gene: TRBD1; clone size: NA; J gene: TRBJ2-7; CDR3 DNA: TGTGCCATCAGGGCAGGGGGTGAGTACGAGCAGTACTTC; CDR3 protein: CAIRAGGEYEQYF
V gene: TRBV7-2; D gene: NA; clone size: NA; J gene: TRBJ2-7; CDR3 DNA: TGTGCCAGCAGCCAGGACAGAAACTACGAGCAGTACTTC; CDR3 protein: CASSQDRNYEQYF